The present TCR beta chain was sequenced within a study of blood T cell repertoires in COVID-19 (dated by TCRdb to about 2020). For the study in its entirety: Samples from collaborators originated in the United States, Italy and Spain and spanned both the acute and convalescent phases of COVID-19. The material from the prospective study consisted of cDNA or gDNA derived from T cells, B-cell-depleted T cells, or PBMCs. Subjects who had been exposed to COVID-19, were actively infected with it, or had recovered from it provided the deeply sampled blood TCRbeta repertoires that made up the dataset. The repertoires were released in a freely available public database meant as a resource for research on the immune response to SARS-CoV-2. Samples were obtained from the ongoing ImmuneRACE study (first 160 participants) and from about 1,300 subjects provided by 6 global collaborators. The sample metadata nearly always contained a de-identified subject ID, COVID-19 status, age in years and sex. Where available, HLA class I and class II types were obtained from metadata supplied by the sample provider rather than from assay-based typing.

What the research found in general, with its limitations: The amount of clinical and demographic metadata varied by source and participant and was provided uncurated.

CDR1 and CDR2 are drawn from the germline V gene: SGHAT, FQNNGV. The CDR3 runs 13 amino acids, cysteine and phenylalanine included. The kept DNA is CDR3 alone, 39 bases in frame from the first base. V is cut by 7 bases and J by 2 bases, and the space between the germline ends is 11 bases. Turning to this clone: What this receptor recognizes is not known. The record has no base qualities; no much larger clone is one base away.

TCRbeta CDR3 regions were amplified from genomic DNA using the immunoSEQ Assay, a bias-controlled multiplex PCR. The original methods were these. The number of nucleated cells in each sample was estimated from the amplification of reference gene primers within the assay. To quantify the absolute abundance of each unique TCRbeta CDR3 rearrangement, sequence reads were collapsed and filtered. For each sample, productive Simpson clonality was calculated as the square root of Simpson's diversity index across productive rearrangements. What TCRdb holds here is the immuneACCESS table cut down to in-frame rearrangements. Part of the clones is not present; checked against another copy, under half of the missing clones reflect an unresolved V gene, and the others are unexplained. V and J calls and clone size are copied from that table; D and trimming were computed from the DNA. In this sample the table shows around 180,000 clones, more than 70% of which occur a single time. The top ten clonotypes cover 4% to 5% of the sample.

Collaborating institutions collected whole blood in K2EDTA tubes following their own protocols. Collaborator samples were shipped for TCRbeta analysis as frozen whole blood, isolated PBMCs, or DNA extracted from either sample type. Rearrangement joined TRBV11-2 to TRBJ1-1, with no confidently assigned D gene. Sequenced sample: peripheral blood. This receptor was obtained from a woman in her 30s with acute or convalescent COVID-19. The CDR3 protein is CASTLQLNTEAFF. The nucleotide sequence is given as TGTGCCAGCACCCTACAGCTTAACACTGAAGCTTTCTTT.